Sequencing of this T cell receptor beta chain was carried out in a study of blood T cell repertoires in COVID-19. Background on the study: The study drew acute and convalescent COVID-19 samples from the United States, Italy and Spain. T cells, B-cell-depleted T cells, or PBMCs supplied cDNA or gDNA.

In the authors' workflow: Estimation of nucleated cell counts relied on the amplification of reference gene primers. TCRdb keeps only in-frame clones here, not all; method: immunoSEQ multiplex PCR. The DNA was the basis for D and trimming; V, J and clone size are from that table. Of about 80,000 clones in the sample, 75% to 85% were seen once. In germline, CDR1 is SGHTA, CDR2 FQGNSA. Trimming took off 1 base at V and 5 bases at J, with 14 bases between the two ends. The CDR3 sequence is 15 residues long. Patients at the Seattle site were enrolled during active infection and followed longitudinally. This sequence originates from a man in his fifties with COVID-19, enrolled during active disease. The sequenced sample consisted of peripheral blood. V usage is TRBV7-2 and J usage is TRBJ1-2; D possibly corresponds to TRBD1 (6 bases). The CDR3 DNA reads TGTGCCAGCAGCTTAGGAGGTCAGGGGAGATATGGCTACACCTTC. This gives the protein CASSLGGQGRYGYTF. Complete variable domain (other parts from reference TRBV7-2 and TRBJ1-2): GAGVSQSPSNKVTEKGKDVELRCDPISGHTALYWYRQSLGQGLEFLIYFQGNSAPDKSGLPSDRFSAERTGGSVSTLTIQRTQQEDSAVYLCASSLGGQGRYGYTFGSGTRLTVV.